This T cell receptor (beta chain) was recovered during a study of blood T cell repertoires in COVID-19. Study as a whole: Donors in the United States, Italy and Spain gave samples during acute or convalescent COVID-19. The analysed material was cDNA or gDNA that came from T cells, B-cell-depleted T cells, or PBMCs.

Trimming at V came to 3 bases and at J to 4 bases, leaving 5 bases not matched to a gene. This CDR3 has 15 amino acids. Per the germline V gene, CDR1 is SEHNR and CDR2 is FQNEAQ (reference sequence). Authors' processing steps: Estimation of nucleated cell counts relied on the amplification of reference gene primers. Assay: immunoSEQ multiplex PCR; the TCRdb copy retains only in-frame clones and omits some. V and J calls and clone size are as listed in that table; D and trimming were resolved from the DNA. The repertoire consists of over 60,000 clones, with roughly 85% occurring once and the leading ten covering more than 0.95%.

The chain employs TRBV7-9 and TRBJ2-3, with 9 bases fitting TRBD2. The sample was peripheral blood. This TCR derives from a man aged 35-49 years with acute or convalescent COVID-19. CDR3 coding DNA: TGTGCCAGCAGCTTTACCGGGACTAGCCCAGATACGCAGTATTTT. Amino acids: CASSFTGTSPDTQYF.